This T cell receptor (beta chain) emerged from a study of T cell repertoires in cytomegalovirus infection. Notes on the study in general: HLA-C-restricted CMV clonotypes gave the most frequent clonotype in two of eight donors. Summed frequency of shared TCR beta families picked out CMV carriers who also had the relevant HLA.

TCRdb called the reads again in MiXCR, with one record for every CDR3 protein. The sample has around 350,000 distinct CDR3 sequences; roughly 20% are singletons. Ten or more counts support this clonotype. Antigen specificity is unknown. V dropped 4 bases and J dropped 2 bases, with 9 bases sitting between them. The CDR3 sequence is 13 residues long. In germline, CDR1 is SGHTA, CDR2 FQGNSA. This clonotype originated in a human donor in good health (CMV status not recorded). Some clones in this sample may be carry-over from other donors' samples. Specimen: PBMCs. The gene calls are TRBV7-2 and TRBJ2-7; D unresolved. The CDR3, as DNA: TGTGCCAGCAGCTCCTGGGATCCCTACGAGCAGTACTTC. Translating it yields CASSSWDPYEQYF.